What follows is one T cell receptor beta chain and its context. This sample is drawn from a study of T cell changes during pregnancy in multiple sclerosis. TCRdb's table, derived via immunoSEQ multiplex PCR, lists solely in-frame clones and lacks some. The sample has tens of thousands of clones, 75% to 90% seen once; the top ten hold about 10%. CDR3 length equals 13 residues. Between the trimmed V and J ends, which lost 5 bases and 2 bases, there was a span of 10 bases. CDR1 and CDR2 (germline): SGHAT, FQNNGV. Sequencing was performed on CD8+ T cells from peripheral blood mononuclear cells, taken in the third trimester of pregnancy. The chain uses TRBV11-2 and TRBJ2-7, with D possibly TRBD2 on 6 matching bases. This clonotype originated in a female donor with multiple sclerosis, enrolled in a pregnancy study. CDR3 sequence (DNA): TGTGCCAGCAGCGTACTAGCCACCTACGAGCAGTACTTC. Its protein product is CASSVLATYEQYF.